Each of the 5 T cell receptor beta chains below was sequenced from the same sample in a study of cytomegalovirus exposure and HLA in healthy donors. The table came from immunoSEQ multiplex PCR; TCRdb's copy has only in-frame clones and leaves some out. The profile shows 55,000 to 70,000 clones, 90% to 95% of them singletons. Material for sequencing was PBMCs. Receptor source: a woman under 40 in good health and CMV-seronegative.

The genes are TRBV19 and TRBJ1-5; maybe TRBD1 (5 bases). CDR1 and CDR2 (germline): LNHDA, SQIVND (reference sequence). V was pared by 3 bases and J by 5 bases, with 17 bases between. CDR3 size: 16 residues. CDR3 nucleotide sequence: TGTGCCAGTAGTATTGAAGGGCAGGGTGTCGATCAGCCCCAGCATTTT. This gives the protein CASSIEGQGVDQPQHF.

This chain connects TRBV2 to TRBJ2-2, with D possibly matching TRBD2 (6 bases). The germline CDR1 and CDR2 sequences are SNHLY and FYNNEI. CDR3 size: 13 residues. Trimming removed 6 bases at V and 16 bases at J, with 21 bases between. CDR3 sequence: CASRPPEGDFWFF. The CDR3, as DNA: TGTGCCAGCAGGCCGCCGGAGGGAGACTTTTGGTTTTTT.

This rearrangement joins TRBV2 to TRBJ2-7; 7 positions agree with TRBD1. Germline CDR1 reads SNHLY; CDR2 reads FYNNEI. CDR3 length: 15 amino acids. V shed 6 bases, J shed 2 bases, and the junction held 10 bases outside the gene matches. In nucleotides, the CDR3 is TGTGCCAGCAGATTAAAAGGGGACAGCCCCTACGAGCAGTACTTC. Its translation: CASRLKGDSPYEQYF.

The chain recombines TRBV18 with TRBJ2-7, with TRBD2 as a possible D gene (5 bases). Trimming cost V 5 bases and J 4 bases, with 9 bases left between them. In germline, CDR1 is KGHSH, CDR2 LQKENI. The CDR3 loop spans 12 amino acids. CDR3 amino acids: CASSLSGYEQYF. CDR3 in DNA: TGTGCCAGCTCATTATCGGGGTACGAGCAGTACTTC.

The gene calls are TRBV5-6 and TRBJ2-2, with D possibly being TRBD1 (5 bases). Germline values: CDR1 SGHDT, CDR2 YYEEEE. The CDR3 sequence is 16 residues long. The V end was cut by 3 bases, the J end by 2 bases, with 14 bases between. The CDR3, as DNA: TGTGCCAGCAGCTCAGGGCTGGGTAAAAACACCGGGGAGCTGTTTTTT. Translation: CASSSGLGKNTGELFF.